Listed below are T cell receptor beta chains from one sample, sequenced in a study of T cell changes during pregnancy in multiple sclerosis. The table came from immunoSEQ multiplex PCR; TCRdb's copy has only in-frame clones and leaves some out. The table records fewer than 20,000 clones, more than 75% of them present only once. The sample in question was CD4+ T cells from peripheral blood mononuclear cells, obtained in the first trimester of pregnancy. Source of these receptors: a female donor in good health, enrolled as a control in a pregnancy study. Both conserved end residues are part of each CDR3. Fields, in order: V gene, J gene, clone size, D gene, CDR3 protein, CDR3 DNA. The D gene is left open where the match is weak. Where a row states a size, it is once, few, many or the class of an expanded clone; other rows omit it.

v_gene: TRBV27
j_gene: TRBJ1-2
abundance: .
d_gene: .
CDR3aa: CASSQLGGLDGYTF
CDR3nt: TGTGCCAGCAGTCAACTGGGGGGGCTGGATGGCTACACCTTC

v_gene: TRBV15
j_gene: TRBJ2-3
abundance: .
d_gene: TRBD1
CDR3aa: CATSRDRAADTQYF
CDR3nt: TGTGCCACCAGCAGGGACAGGGCTGCGGATACGCAGTATTTT

v_gene: TRBV11-3
j_gene: TRBJ1-1
abundance: .
d_gene: .
CDR3aa: CASSLDRRGRDTEAFF
CDR3nt: TGTGCCAGCAGCTTAGACCGGAGGGGCCGGGACACTGAAGCTTTCTTT

v_gene: TRBV7-6
j_gene: TRBJ1-1
abundance: .
d_gene: .
CDR3aa: CASSLGITGLGTEAFF
CDR3nt: TGTGCCAGCAGCTTAGGAATAACAGGGTTAGGGACTGAAGCTTTCTTT

v_gene: TRBV7-6
j_gene: TRBJ1-2
abundance: .
d_gene: .
CDR3aa: CASSLAEGNYTF
CDR3nt: TGTGCCAGCAGCTTAGCGGAGGGGAACTACACCTTC

v_gene: TRBV5-6
j_gene: TRBJ2-1
abundance: .
d_gene: TRBD1
CDR3aa: CASSLAGTAGSYNEQFF
CDR3nt: TGTGCCAGCAGCTTGGCCGGGACAGCAGGCTCCTACAATGAGCAGTTCTTC

v_gene: TRBV5-1
j_gene: TRBJ2-3
abundance: .
d_gene: .
CDR3aa: CASSPGGKRDSGTQYF
CDR3nt: TGCGCCAGCAGCCCCGGGGGCAAGCGGGATAGCGGTACGCAGTATTTT

v_gene: TRBV7-9
j_gene: TRBJ1-3
abundance: .
d_gene: TRBD1
CDR3aa: CASSLEGATRNTIYF
CDR3nt: TGTGCCAGCAGCTTAGAGGGGGCCACTCGAAACACCATATATTTT

v_gene: TRBV5-6
j_gene: TRBJ2-5
abundance: .
d_gene: .
CDR3aa: CASSLGQLQETQYF
CDR3nt: TGTGCCAGCAGCTTAGGACAGCTCCAAGAGACCCAGTACTTC

v_gene: TRBV15
j_gene: TRBJ2-7
abundance: .
d_gene: .
CDR3aa: CATSRGGEDEQYF
CDR3nt: TGTGCCACCAGCAGGGGCGGGGAAGACGAGCAGTACTTC

v_gene: TRBV5-1
j_gene: TRBJ2-1
abundance: .
d_gene: TRBD2
CDR3aa: CASSPAGGISYNEQFF
CDR3nt: TGCGCCAGCAGCCCAGCGGGAGGGATCTCCTACAATGAGCAGTTCTTC

v_gene: TRBV9
j_gene: TRBJ2-1
abundance: .
d_gene: TRBD2
CDR3aa: CASSVAPLLAGGSIEQFF
CDR3nt: TGTGCCAGCAGCGTAGCTCCCCTCCTAGCGGGAGGGTCAATTGAGCAGTTCTTC

v_gene: TRBV6-6
j_gene: TRBJ1-4
abundance: .
d_gene: .
CDR3aa: CASRSSGETNEKLFF
CDR3nt: TGTGCCAGCAGGAGCTCAGGGGAGACTAATGAAAAACTGTTTTTT

v_gene: TRBV9
j_gene: TRBJ2-6
abundance: .
d_gene: TRBD2
CDR3aa: CASSGGGSSGANVLTF
CDR3nt: TGTGCCAGCAGCGGGGGGGGGAGCTCTGGGGCCAACGTCCTGACTTTC

v_gene: TRBV5-1
j_gene: TRBJ2-7
abundance: .
d_gene: TRBD1
CDR3aa: CASSRDRGSDEQYF
CDR3nt: TGCGCCAGCAGCCGGGACAGGGGCTCCGACGAGCAGTACTTC

v_gene: TRBV19
j_gene: TRBJ1-5
abundance: .
d_gene: .
CDR3aa: CASSSQGVGGQPQHF
CDR3nt: TGTGCCAGTAGTAGTCAAGGGGTGGGCGGTCAGCCCCAGCATTTT

v_gene: TRBV2
j_gene: TRBJ1-4
abundance: .
d_gene: .
CDR3aa: CASSEEGATNEKLFF
CDR3nt: TGTGCCAGCAGTGAAGAAGGGGCAACTAATGAAAAACTGTTTTTT

v_gene: TRBV29-1
j_gene: TRBJ1-1
abundance: few
d_gene: .
CDR3aa: CSVVYTGVGKRTEAFF
CDR3nt: TGCAGCGTTGTGTATACAGGTGTGGGGAAGAGGACTGAAGCTTTCTTT

v_gene: TRBV18
j_gene: TRBJ1-4
abundance: .
d_gene: .
CDR3aa: CASSLNEKLFF
CDR3nt: TGTGCCAGCTCCCTTAATGAAAAACTGTTTTTT

v_gene: TRBV7-8
j_gene: TRBJ2-7
abundance: .
d_gene: .
CDR3aa: CASSLGLPAGEQYF
CDR3nt: TGTGCCAGCAGCTTGGGACTCCCGGCGGGGGAGCAGTACTTC

v_gene: TRBV27
j_gene: TRBJ1-5
abundance: .
d_gene: TRBD1
CDR3aa: CASSSQGAWGGNQPQHF
CDR3nt: TGTGCCAGCAGTTCACAGGGGGCCTGGGGTGGCAATCAGCCCCAGCATTTT

v_gene: TRBV12-5
j_gene: TRBJ2-1
abundance: .
d_gene: TRBD2
CDR3aa: CASGLTSGGSYNEQFF
CDR3nt: TGTGCTAGTGGTTTGACTAGCGGGGGATCCTACAATGAGCAGTTCTTC

v_gene: TRBV6-5
j_gene: TRBJ1-6
abundance: .
d_gene: TRBD1
CDR3aa: CASGQGGYNSPLHF
CDR3nt: TGTGCCAGCGGCCAGGGGGGCTATAATTCACCCCTCCACTTT

v_gene: TRBV7-2
j_gene: TRBJ2-7
abundance: few
d_gene: .
CDR3aa: CASSPGQLRTYEQYF
CDR3nt: TGTGCCAGCAGCCCGGGACAACTGAGGACCTACGAGCAGTACTTC

v_gene: TRBV14
j_gene: TRBJ2-7
abundance: .
d_gene: TRBD2
CDR3aa: CASSPRTGTSGVEQYF
CDR3nt: TGTGCCAGCAGCCCCCGTACCGGGACTAGCGGGGTCGAGCAGTACTTC

v_gene: TRBV5-1
j_gene: TRBJ1-4
abundance: once
d_gene: .
CDR3aa: CASSDPLGSNEKLFF
CDR3nt: TGCGCCAGCAGCGATCCTTTGGGCTCTAATGAAAAACTGTTTTTT

v_gene: TRBV19
j_gene: TRBJ2-5
abundance: .
d_gene: .
CDR3aa: CASSIATGETQYF
CDR3nt: TGTGCCAGTAGTATCGCGACAGGAGAGACCCAGTACTTC

v_gene: TRBV4-2
j_gene: TRBJ2-5
abundance: once
d_gene: TRBD1
CDR3aa: CASSRGQGEETQYF
CDR3nt: TGTGCCAGCAGCCGAGGACAGGGCGAAGAGACCCAGTACTTC

v_gene: TRBV19
j_gene: TRBJ2-7
abundance: .
d_gene: TRBD2
CDR3aa: CASTHAASGSFDEQYF
CDR3nt: TGTGCCAGTACCCATGCCGCTAGCGGGAGCTTTGACGAGCAGTACTTC

v_gene: TRBV12-5
j_gene: TRBJ1-1
abundance: .
d_gene: .
CDR3aa: CASGLGARGTEAFF
CDR3nt: TGTGCTAGTGGTTTAGGGGCCCGCGGCACTGAAGCTTTCTTT

v_gene: TRBV19
j_gene: TRBJ1-5
abundance: .
d_gene: TRBD1
CDR3aa: CASSMEGQGNQPQHF
CDR3nt: TGTGCCAGTAGTATGGAGGGACAGGGTAATCAGCCCCAGCATTTT

v_gene: TRBV29-1
j_gene: TRBJ1-1
abundance: .
d_gene: TRBD1
CDR3aa: CSVGRGLNTEAFF
CDR3nt: TGCAGCGTGGGAAGGGGGCTTAACACTGAAGCTTTCTTT

v_gene: TRBV28
j_gene: TRBJ2-4
abundance: .
d_gene: TRBD2
CDR3aa: CASSFSVREIQYF
CDR3nt: TGTGCCAGCAGTTTTTCGGTGCGGGAGATCCAGTACTTC

v_gene: TRBV7-8
j_gene: TRBJ1-5
abundance: .
d_gene: .
CDR3aa: CASSATGMIQPQHF
CDR3nt: TGTGCCAGCAGCGCCACAGGGATGATACAGCCCCAGCATTTT

v_gene: TRBV4-2
j_gene: TRBJ2-5
abundance: .
d_gene: .
CDR3aa: CASSPTEETQYF
CDR3nt: TGTGCCAGCAGCCCGACAGAGGAGACCCAGTACTTC

v_gene: TRBV14
j_gene: TRBJ1-2
abundance: .
d_gene: .
CDR3aa: CASSQEVQGAGYTF
CDR3nt: TGTGCCAGCAGCCAAGAAGTTCAGGGCGCTGGCTACACCTTC

v_gene: TRBV6-5
j_gene: TRBJ2-2
abundance: medium-sized
d_gene: .
CDR3aa: CASRGEGDTGELFF
CDR3nt: TGTGCCAGCCGAGGAGAGGGGGACACCGGGGAGCTGTTTTTT

v_gene: TRBV29-1
j_gene: TRBJ1-2
abundance: .
d_gene: .
CDR3aa: CSVERQGSGYTF
CDR3nt: TGCAGCGTTGAAAGGCAGGGCTCTGGCTACACCTTC

v_gene: TRBV4-3
j_gene: TRBJ1-1
abundance: .
d_gene: .
CDR3aa: CASSHPGTEAFF
CDR3nt: TGCGCCAGCAGCCACCCCGGCACTGAAGCTTTCTTT

v_gene: TRBV4-2
j_gene: TRBJ1-2
abundance: .
d_gene: TRBD1
CDR3aa: CASSQADRRGVTGYTF
CDR3nt: TGTGCCAGCAGCCAAGCAGACCGCAGGGGGGTTACTGGCTACACCTTC

v_gene: TRBV6-6
j_gene: TRBJ1-2
abundance: .
d_gene: TRBD1
CDR3aa: CASRTGDYGYTF
CDR3nt: TGTGCCAGCAGGACAGGGGACTATGGCTACACCTTC

v_gene: TRBV27
j_gene: TRBJ2-7
abundance: .
d_gene: .
CDR3aa: CASSPTELYEQYF
CDR3nt: TGTGCCAGCAGTCCAACAGAACTCTACGAGCAGTACTTC

v_gene: TRBV5-4
j_gene: TRBJ2-5
abundance: .
d_gene: .
CDR3aa: CASSQAQETQYF
CDR3nt: TGTGCCAGCAGCCAGGCGCAAGAGACCCAGTACTTC

v_gene: TRBV7-2
j_gene: TRBJ2-1
abundance: .
d_gene: TRBD1
CDR3aa: CASSQMTGVGEQFF
CDR3nt: TGTGCCAGCAGCCAAATGACAGGGGTCGGTGAGCAGTTCTTC

v_gene: TRBV5-1
j_gene: TRBJ2-7
abundance: .
d_gene: .
CDR3aa: CASSFAPGGYEQYF
CDR3nt: TGCGCCAGCAGCTTTGCCCCCGGCGGTTACGAGCAGTACTTC

v_gene: TRBV25-1
j_gene: TRBJ2-3
abundance: once
d_gene: .
CDR3aa: CASSVGGTRTDTQYF
CDR3nt: TGTGCCAGCAGCGTAGGGGGAACCCGCACAGATACGCAGTATTTT

v_gene: TRBV7-2
j_gene: TRBJ2-1
abundance: few
d_gene: .
CDR3aa: CASSRTGNGEQFF
CDR3nt: TGTGCCAGCAGCCGCACAGGGAATGGTGAGCAGTTCTTC

v_gene: TRBV10-3
j_gene: TRBJ1-2
abundance: few
d_gene: TRBD1
CDR3aa: CAIRGTGGYGYTF
CDR3nt: TGTGCCATCAGGGGGACAGGGGGCTATGGCTACACCTTC

v_gene: TRBV19
j_gene: TRBJ1-5
abundance: .
d_gene: .
CDR3aa: CASSPSTFSNQPQHF
CDR3nt: TGTGCCAGTTCCCCTTCGACATTTAGCAATCAGCCCCAGCATTTT

v_gene: TRBV6-5
j_gene: TRBJ2-5
abundance: .
d_gene: .
CDR3aa: CASSQYRVGETQYF
CDR3nt: TGTGCCAGCAGTCAATACAGGGTCGGAGAGACCCAGTACTTC

v_gene: TRBV27
j_gene: TRBJ2-1
abundance: .
d_gene: .
CDR3aa: CASRAGVTYNEQFF
CDR3nt: TGTGCCAGCAGAGCAGGGGTTACCTACAATGAGCAGTTCTTC

v_gene: TRBV7-9
j_gene: TRBJ2-1
abundance: .
d_gene: .
CDR3aa: CASSQSRQWFADNEQFF
CDR3nt: TGTGCCAGCAGCCAGAGCCGACAGTGGTTCGCGGACAATGAGCAGTTCTTC

v_gene: TRBV2
j_gene: TRBJ1-2
abundance: .
d_gene: TRBD1
CDR3aa: CASARDRGDSGYTF
CDR3nt: TGTGCCAGCGCCCGGGACAGGGGTGATAGTGGCTACACCTTC

v_gene: TRBV2
j_gene: TRBJ2-1
abundance: once
d_gene: TRBD2
CDR3aa: CASSGFRAGGSENYNEQFF
CDR3nt: TGTGCCAGCAGTGGGTTCCGAGCGGGGGGGTCCGAGAACTACAATGAGCAGTTCTTC

v_gene: TRBV5-4
j_gene: TRBJ2-7
abundance: .
d_gene: TRBD2
CDR3aa: CASSLGLAGEYEQYF
CDR3nt: TGTGCCAGCAGCTTGGGGCTAGCGGGAGAATACGAGCAGTACTTC

v_gene: TRBV27
j_gene: TRBJ1-1
abundance: .
d_gene: .
CDR3aa: CASSLIHRATEAFF
CDR3nt: TGTGCCAGCAGTTTAATTCACAGGGCCACTGAAGCTTTCTTT